Listed below are T cell receptor beta chains from one sample, sequenced in a study of technical replicates of blood from a few donors. Measured with immunoSEQ multiplex PCR; TCRdb has only the in-frame clones, and not every one. Of approximately 81,000 clones listed, 80% to 90% are singletons. Specimen: PBMCs. The receptors derive from a human donor in good health. Some clones in this sample may be carry-over from other donors' samples. CDR3s include the opening cysteine and the closing phenylalanine or tryptophan. The D gene is left open where the match is weak. The size of a clone is reported for some rows only, either as once, few or many, or as a class for expanded clones.

clone_size	v_call	d_call	j_call	cdr3_aa	cdr3_nt
.	TRBV19	TRBD2	TRBJ2-5	CASSIDPAGGVQTQYF	TGTGCCAGTAGTATAGACCCAGCGGGAGGGGTCCAGACCCAGTACTTC
.	TRBV5-1	.	TRBJ1-2	CASSVERGYTF	TGCGCCAGCTCGGTTGAGAGGGGCTACACCTTC
.	TRBV4-3	.	TRBJ2-2	CASSQVWQDTGELFF	TGCGCCAGCAGCCAAGTATGGCAGGACACCGGGGAGCTGTTTTTT
.	TRBV4-1	TRBD1	TRBJ2-5	CASSQFGTGVETQYF	TGCGCCAGCAGCCAATTCGGGACAGGGGTAGAGACCCAGTACTTC
.	TRBV29-1	TRBD1	TRBJ2-1	CSTNGQGVNEQFF	TGCAGCACTAACGGACAGGGGGTGAATGAGCAGTTCTTC
.	TRBV5-5	.	TRBJ1-2	CASSLGRGVGGYTF	TGTGCCAGCAGCTTGGGGCGAGGAGTTGGTGGCTACACCTTC
.	TRBV7-8	TRBD1	TRBJ1-3	CASSIRDRASSGNTIYF	TGTGCCAGCAGCATCCGGGACAGGGCATCCTCTGGAAACACCATATATTTT
few	TRBV9	.	TRBJ2-1	CASSDRTGMDEQFF	TGTGCCAGCAGCGATAGGACGGGGATGGATGAGCAGTTCTTC
.	TRBV7-3	.	TRBJ2-3	CASSLRGSTDTQYF	TGTGCCAGCAGCTTACGGGGGTCCACAGATACGCAGTATTTT
.	TRBV7-3	.	TRBJ2-7	CASSLGANSYEQYF	TGTGCCAGCAGCTTAGGGGCGAACAGCTACGAGCAGTACTTC
.	TRBV11-2	.	TRBJ1-2	CASNLGGEDYGYTF	TGTGCCAGCAACCTCGGGGGAGAGGACTATGGCTACACCTTC
.	TRBV27	.	TRBJ1-2	CASSYAGPSSGYTF	TGTGCCAGCAGTTACGCGGGGCCCTCGAGTGGCTACACCTTC
.	TRBV29-1	TRBD2	TRBJ2-7	CSVIAGGIPQYF	TGCAGCGTAATAGCGGGAGGGATACCTCAGTACTTC
.	TRBV4-1	TRBD1	TRBJ2-2	CASSHYGTGGGTGELFF	TGCGCCAGCAGCCATTACGGGACAGGGGGCGGCACCGGGGAGCTGTTTTTT
.	TRBV15	.	TRBJ1-2	CATSREISGAGYTF	TGTGCCACCAGCAGGGAGATCTCGGGAGCTGGCTACACCTTC
.	TRBV28	TRBD1	TRBJ2-7	CASSLWTGGVYEQYF	TGTGCCAGCAGTCTGTGGACAGGGGGTGTCTACGAGCAGTACTTC
.	TRBV6-5	TRBD2	TRBJ2-1	CASSEPGGGPNEQFF	TGTGCCAGCAGCGAACCGGGGGGAGGGCCGAATGAGCAGTTCTTC
once	TRBV11-2	.	TRBJ2-3	CASSLAGATDTQYF	TGTGCCAGCAGCTTAGCGGGAGCCACAGATACGCAGTATTTT
.	TRBV7-6	.	TRBJ2-2	CASSPWSGVDTGELFF	TGTGCCAGCAGCCCCTGGTCAGGGGTAGACACCGGGGAGCTGTTTTTT
.	TRBV5-4	TRBD1	TRBJ2-7	CASRAGQGGFYEQYF	TGTGCCAGCAGAGCTGGACAGGGTGGATTCTACGAGCAGTACTTC
.	TRBV5-4	TRBD2	TRBJ2-5	CASSSGWLAGGETQYF	TGTGCCAGCAGCTCGGGATGGCTAGCGGGGGGTGAGACCCAGTACTTC
once	TRBV4-1	TRBD2	TRBJ2-1	CASSQRSSGSSGNEQFF	TGCGCCAGCAGCCAACGTTCTAGCGGGAGCTCGGGCAATGAGCAGTTCTTC
.	TRBV7-9	.	TRBJ2-1	CASSSPTGYNEQFF	TGTGCCAGCAGCTCCCCGACTGGATACAATGAGCAGTTCTTC
.	TRBV5-1	.	TRBJ2-1	CASSLAGRGDNEQFF	TGCGCCAGCAGCTTGGCGGGCAGGGGAGACAATGAGCAGTTCTTC
.	TRBV7-8	TRBD2	TRBJ2-2	CAKPSSGGKNTGELFF	TGTGCCAAACCTAGTAGCGGGGGGAAGAACACCGGGGAGCTGTTTTTT
.	TRBV7-4	TRBD1	TRBJ2-4	CASSLQGARVAKNIQYF	TGTGCCAGCAGCTTACAGGGGGCGAGGGTAGCCAAAAACATTCAGTACTTC
.	TRBV19	TRBD2	TRBJ2-1	CASSPIMTSGSSEQFF	TGTGCCAGTAGTCCTATCATGACTAGCGGGAGTAGTGAGCAGTTCTTC
.	TRBV19	.	TRBJ1-3	CASAPGQTGNTIYF	TGTGCCAGTGCTCCCGGACAGACTGGAAACACCATATATTTT
.	TRBV6-6	.	TRBJ1-3	CASSPNGNTIYF	TGTGCCAGCAGTCCAAATGGAAACACCATATATTTT
.	TRBV10-3	TRBD1	TRBJ2-3	CAISEPGQGATDTQYF	TGTGCCATCAGTGAACCGGGACAGGGGGCGACAGATACGCAGTATTTT
.	TRBV6-1	.	TRBJ2-7	CATLQTGDEQYF	TGTGCCACCCTCCAAACCGGGGACGAGCAGTACTTC
.	TRBV20-1	.	TRBJ2-1	CSARIENEQFF	TGCAGTGCTAGAATCGAGAATGAGCAGTTCTTC
once	TRBV19	.	TRBJ2-3	CASSMRRTDTQYF	TGTGCCAGTAGTATGAGGAGAACAGATACGCAGTATTTT
.	TRBV7-2	.	TRBJ2-4	CASSLVQGLNIQYF	TGTGCCAGCAGCTTAGTTCAGGGGTTGAACATTCAGTACTTC
.	TRBV20-1	.	TRBJ2-3	CSAQGTDTQYF	TGCAGTGCGCAGGGTACCGATACGCAGTATTTT
.	TRBV30	TRBD1	TRBJ1-2	CAWSRDSSLNYGYTF	TGTGCCTGGTCCCGGGACAGTTCCCTTAACTATGGCTACACCTTC